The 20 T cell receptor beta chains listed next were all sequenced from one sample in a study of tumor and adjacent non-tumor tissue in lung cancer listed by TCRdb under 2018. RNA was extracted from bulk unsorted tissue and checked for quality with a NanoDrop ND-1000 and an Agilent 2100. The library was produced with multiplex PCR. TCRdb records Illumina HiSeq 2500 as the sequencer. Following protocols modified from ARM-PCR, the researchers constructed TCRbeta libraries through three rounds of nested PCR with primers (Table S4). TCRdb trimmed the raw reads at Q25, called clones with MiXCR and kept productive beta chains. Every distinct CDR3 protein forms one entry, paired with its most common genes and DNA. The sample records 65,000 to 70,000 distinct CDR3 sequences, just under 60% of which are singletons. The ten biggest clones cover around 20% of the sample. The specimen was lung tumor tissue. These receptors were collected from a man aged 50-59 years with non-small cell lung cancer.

The CDR3 coding sequence is TGTGCCAGCAGTTACCGGGACAGGGGGGAGACCCAGTACTTC. Translating gives CASSYRDRGETQYF. This chain uses TRBV6-5 with TRBJ2-5, with 11 nucleotides matching TRBD1. CDR3 length: 14 residues. Per the germline V gene, CDR1 is MNHEY and CDR2 is SVGAGI. V trimming: 2 bases; J trimming: 5 bases; junction bases outside the gene matches: 1.

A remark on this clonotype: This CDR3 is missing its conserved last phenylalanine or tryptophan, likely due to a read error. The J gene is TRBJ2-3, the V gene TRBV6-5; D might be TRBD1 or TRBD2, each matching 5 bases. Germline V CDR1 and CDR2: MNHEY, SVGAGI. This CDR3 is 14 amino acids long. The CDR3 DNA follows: TGTGTCAGCAGTGACCGGGACAGCACAGATACGCAGTATGTT. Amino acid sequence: CVSSDRDSTDTQYV.

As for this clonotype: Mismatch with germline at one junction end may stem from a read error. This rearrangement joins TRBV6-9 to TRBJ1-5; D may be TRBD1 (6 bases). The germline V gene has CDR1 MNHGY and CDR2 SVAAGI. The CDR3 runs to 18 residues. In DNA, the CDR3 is TGTGTCAGCAGTTACCGTCCCACAGGAGGGGGGAGCAATCAACCCCAGCATTTT. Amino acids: CVSSYRPTGGGSNQPQHF.

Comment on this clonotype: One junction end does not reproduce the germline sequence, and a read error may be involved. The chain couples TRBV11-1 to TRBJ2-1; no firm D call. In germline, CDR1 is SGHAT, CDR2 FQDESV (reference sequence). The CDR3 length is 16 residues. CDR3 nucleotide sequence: TGTGCCAGCAGCATAGCTGCGACAAGCCACTACAATGAGCAGTTCTTC. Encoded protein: CASSIAATSHYNEQFF. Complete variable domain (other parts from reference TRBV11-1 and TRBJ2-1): EAEVAQSPRYKITEKSQAVAFWCDPISGHATLYWYRQILGQGPELLVQFQDESVVDDSQLPKDRFSAERLKGVDSTLKIQPAELGDSAMYLCASSIAATSHYNEQFFGPGTRLTVL.

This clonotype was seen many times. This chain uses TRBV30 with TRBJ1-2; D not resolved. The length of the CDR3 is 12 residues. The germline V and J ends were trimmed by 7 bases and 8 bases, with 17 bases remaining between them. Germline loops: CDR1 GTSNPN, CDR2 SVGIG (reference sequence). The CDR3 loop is CALEKVSIGYTF. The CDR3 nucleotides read TGTGCCTTGGAAAAGGTATCTATCGGCTACACCTTC.

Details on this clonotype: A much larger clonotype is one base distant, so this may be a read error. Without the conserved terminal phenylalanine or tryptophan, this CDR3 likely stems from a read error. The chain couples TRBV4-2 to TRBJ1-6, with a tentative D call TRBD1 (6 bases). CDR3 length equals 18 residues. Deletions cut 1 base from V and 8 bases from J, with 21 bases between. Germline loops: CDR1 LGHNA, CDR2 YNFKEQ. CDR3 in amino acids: CASSQAVPQQGAHSPLHL. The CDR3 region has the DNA TGTGCCAGCAGCCAAGCGGTCCCGCAACAGGGAGCCCATTCACCCCTCCACCTT.

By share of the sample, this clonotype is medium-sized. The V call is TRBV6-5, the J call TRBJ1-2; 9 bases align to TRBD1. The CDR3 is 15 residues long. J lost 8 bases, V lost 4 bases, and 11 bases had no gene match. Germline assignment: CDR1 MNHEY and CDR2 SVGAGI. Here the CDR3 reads CASSSTFTGGVGYTF. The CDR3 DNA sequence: TGTGCCAGCAGTTCCACCTTTACAGGGGGCGTCGGCTACACCTTC.

The CDR3 sequence is CSAPQGFFYPTRGSYNEQFF. Here the CDR3 DNA reads TGCAGTGCCCCCCAGGGTTTCTTCTATCCCACCCGGGGGTCCTACAATGAGCAGTTCTTC. J is TRBJ2-1 and V is TRBV20-1; a possible D gene is TRBD2 (6 bases). This CDR3 is built from 20 residues. V gave up 6 bases and J gave up 1 base, with 31 bases separating them. Germline assignment: CDR1 DFQATT and CDR2 SNEGSKA (reference sequence).

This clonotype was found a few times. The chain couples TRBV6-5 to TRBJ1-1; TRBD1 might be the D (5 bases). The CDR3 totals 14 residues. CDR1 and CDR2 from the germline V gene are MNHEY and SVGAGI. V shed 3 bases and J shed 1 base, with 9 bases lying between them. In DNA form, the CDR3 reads TGTGCCAGCAGTTATCTGGGGCAGAACACTGAAGCTTTCTTT. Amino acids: CASSYLGQNTEAFF.

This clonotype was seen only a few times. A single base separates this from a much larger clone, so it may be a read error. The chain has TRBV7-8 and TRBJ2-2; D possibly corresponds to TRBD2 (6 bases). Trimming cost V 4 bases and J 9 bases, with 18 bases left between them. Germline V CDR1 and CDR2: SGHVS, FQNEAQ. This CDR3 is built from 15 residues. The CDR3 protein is CASSSYGGLTRELFF. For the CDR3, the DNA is TGTGCCAGCAGCTCCTATGGAGGGCTGACCAGGGAGCTGTTTTTT.

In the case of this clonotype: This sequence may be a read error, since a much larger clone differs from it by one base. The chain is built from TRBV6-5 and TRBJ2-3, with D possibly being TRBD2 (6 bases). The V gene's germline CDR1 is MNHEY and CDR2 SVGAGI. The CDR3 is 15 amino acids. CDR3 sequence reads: CASIYSGGTTDTQYF. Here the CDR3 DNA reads TGTGCCAGCATTTACTCGGGCGGGACCACAGATACGCAGTATTTT.

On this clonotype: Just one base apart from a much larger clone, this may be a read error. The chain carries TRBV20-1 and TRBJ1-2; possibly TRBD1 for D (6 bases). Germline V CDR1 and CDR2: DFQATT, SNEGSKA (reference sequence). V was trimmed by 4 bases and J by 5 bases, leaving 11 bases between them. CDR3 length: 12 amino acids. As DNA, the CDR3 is TGCAGTGCTAAAGAGGGGGGTTATGGCTACACCTTC. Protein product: CSAKEGGYGYTF.

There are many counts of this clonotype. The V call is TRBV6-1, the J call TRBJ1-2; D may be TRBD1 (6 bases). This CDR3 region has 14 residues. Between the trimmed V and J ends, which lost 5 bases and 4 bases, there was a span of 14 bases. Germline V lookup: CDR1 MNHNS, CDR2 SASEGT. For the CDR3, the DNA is TGTGCCAGCAGTCTTACAGGAGGGGGCTATGGCTACACCTTC. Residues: CASSLTGGGYGYTF.

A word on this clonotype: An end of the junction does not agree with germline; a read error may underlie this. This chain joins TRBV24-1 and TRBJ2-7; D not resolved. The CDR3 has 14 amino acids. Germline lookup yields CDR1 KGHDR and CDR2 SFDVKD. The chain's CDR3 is CTTSDSSNAYEQYF. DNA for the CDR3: TGTACCACCAGTGATTCCAGTAATGCCTACGAGCAGTACTTC.

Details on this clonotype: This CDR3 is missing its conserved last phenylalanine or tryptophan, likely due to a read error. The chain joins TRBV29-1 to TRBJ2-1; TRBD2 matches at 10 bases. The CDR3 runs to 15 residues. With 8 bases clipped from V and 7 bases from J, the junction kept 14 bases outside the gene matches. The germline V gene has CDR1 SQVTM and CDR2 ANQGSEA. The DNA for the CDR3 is TGCAGCCTCGAACTTCCAGCGGGAGGGCAGAATGAGCAGTTCCTC. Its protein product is CSLELPAGGQNEQFL.

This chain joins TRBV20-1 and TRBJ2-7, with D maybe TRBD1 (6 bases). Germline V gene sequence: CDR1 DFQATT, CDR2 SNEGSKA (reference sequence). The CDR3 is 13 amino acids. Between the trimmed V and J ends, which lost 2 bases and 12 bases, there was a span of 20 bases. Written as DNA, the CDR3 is TGCAGTGCTAGATCCCCCCAGGGGAAGGGCATGTACTTC. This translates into CSARSPQGKGMYF.

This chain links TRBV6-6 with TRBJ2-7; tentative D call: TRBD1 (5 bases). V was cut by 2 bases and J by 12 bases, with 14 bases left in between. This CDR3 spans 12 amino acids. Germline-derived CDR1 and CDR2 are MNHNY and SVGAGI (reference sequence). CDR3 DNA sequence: TGTGCCAGCAGTTACACACAGGTGATCCTGTACTTC. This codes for CASSYTQVILYF.

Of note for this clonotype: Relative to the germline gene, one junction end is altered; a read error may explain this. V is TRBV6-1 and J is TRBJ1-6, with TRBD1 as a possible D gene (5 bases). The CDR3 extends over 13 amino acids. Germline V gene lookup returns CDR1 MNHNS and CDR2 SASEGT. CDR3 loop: CACRPGTDPPLHF. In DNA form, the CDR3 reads TGTGCCTGCAGACCCGGGACGGATCCACCCCTTCACTTT.

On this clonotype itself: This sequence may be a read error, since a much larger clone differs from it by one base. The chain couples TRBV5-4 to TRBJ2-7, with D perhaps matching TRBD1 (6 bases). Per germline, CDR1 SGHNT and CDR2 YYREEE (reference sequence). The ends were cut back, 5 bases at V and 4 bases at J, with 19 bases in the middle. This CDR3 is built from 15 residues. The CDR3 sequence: CASRLGGHSTYEQYF. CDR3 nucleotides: TGTGCCAGCAGGCTAGGGGGACACTCCACGTACGAGCAGTACTTC. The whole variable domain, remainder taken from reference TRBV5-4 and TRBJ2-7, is ETGVTQSPTHLIKTRGQQVTLRCSSQSGHNTVSWYQQALGQGPQFIFQYYREEENGRGNFPPRFSGLQFPNYSSELNVNALELDDSALYLCASRLGGHSTYEQYFGPGTRLTVT.

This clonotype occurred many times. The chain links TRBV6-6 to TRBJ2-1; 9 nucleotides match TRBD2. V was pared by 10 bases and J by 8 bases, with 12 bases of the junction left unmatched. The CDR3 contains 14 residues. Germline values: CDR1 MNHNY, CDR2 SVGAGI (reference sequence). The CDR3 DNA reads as TGTGCCACCAGGGGTAGCGGGAGTTCCCATGAGCAGTTCTTC. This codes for CATRGSGSSHEQFF.